The rows below give T cell receptor beta chains drawn from one sample of a study of cytomegalovirus exposure and HLA in healthy donors. Data came from immunoSEQ multiplex PCR; TCRdb stores just in-frame clones and leaves some out. Of some 200,000 clones in the sample, about three quarters are singletons; the top ten hold over 3%. Sequencing used PBMCs. All receptors derive from a female donor in good health and CMV-seronegative. CDR3s include the opening cysteine and the closing phenylalanine or tryptophan. D genes are given only for firm matches. A clone size is listed for some rows: how often the clone was seen (once, few, many), or a class if it is expanded.

clone_size j_call d_call v_call cdr3_nt cdr3_aa
. TRBJ1-1 . TRBV5-6 TGTGCCAGCAGCTTGGTTAGGGGGAACACTGAAGCTTTCTTT CASSLVRGNTEAFF
. TRBJ2-3 . TRBV7-9 TGTGCCAGCAGCTTAGCCGTCACAGATACGCAGTATTTT CASSLAVTDTQYF
. TRBJ1-5 TRBD1 TRBV30 TGTGCCTGGAGTCACGGGACAGGGCGTTATCAGCCCCAGCATTTT CAWSHGTGRYQPQHF
few TRBJ1-2 TRBD1 TRBV5-8 TGTGCCAGCAGCTTGGCCGGGACAGGGGGACACTATGGCTACACCTTC CASSLAGTGGHYGYTF
. TRBJ2-3 TRBD2 TRBV9 TGTGCCAGCAGCGTAGGAGCGGGGGGGAGGGATACGCAGTATTTT CASSVGAGGRDTQYF
. TRBJ1-5 . TRBV5-1 TGCGCCAGCAGCTGGACAGCTTGGGACGGCAATCAGCCCCAGCATTTT CASSWTAWDGNQPQHF
once TRBJ2-7 . TRBV4-3 TGCGCCAGCAGCCAAGATCTGGACAACTACGAGCAGTACTTC CASSQDLDNYEQYF
. TRBJ2-4 . TRBV2 TGTGCCAGCAGTGTCGGTGCCCAGAGGAACATTCAGTACTTC CASSVGAQRNIQYF
. TRBJ2-7 TRBD2 TRBV6-5 TGTGCCAGCAGTGTGACTAGCGGGGGCTACGAGCAGTACTTC CASSVTSGGYEQYF
. TRBJ1-1 . TRBV29-1 TGCAGCGTTGACGGCCAGGGGATCCCGTCCACTGAAGCTTTCTTT CSVDGQGIPSTEAFF
. TRBJ2-3 TRBD2 TRBV28 TGTGCCAGCAGTACCCCCACTAGCGGGGGTTATGATACGCAGTATTTT CASSTPTSGGYDTQYF
. TRBJ1-1 TRBD1 TRBV19 TGTGCCAGTAGTCCCCGACAGGGGCAAAGGAGAACTGAAGCTTTCTTT CASSPRQGQRRTEAFF
once TRBJ2-1 . TRBV5-1 TGCGCCAGCAGCTTGCGCCTAGGTAACAATGAGCAGTTCTTC CASSLRLGNNEQFF
few TRBJ2-3 TRBD1 TRBV30 TGTGCCTGGAGAGAGACAGGGGTATCCACAGATACGCAGTATTTT CAWRETGVSTDTQYF